These 14 T cell receptor beta chains were all obtained from the same sample, sequenced in a study of T cell responses to AZD1222 COVID-19 vaccine (dated by TCRdb to the early 2020s). The time point tag for this specimen amounts to: baseline before first vaccination. Library preparation employed the immunoSEQ multiplex PCR assay. Held by TCRdb, this immuneACCESS table contains in-frame sequences only and omits some clones. Under half of the omission traces to an unresolved V gene where checked; the cause of the rest is unknown. The sample yields 90,000 to 150,000 clones; approximately 90% were counted once. Roughly 3.5% of the sample goes to the ten largest clones. This specimen was peripheral blood, taken on day 0 of AZD1222 vaccination. The receptors shown here come from an adult in good health.

V usage is TRBV6-2 or TRBV6-3 and J usage is TRBJ1-5; a possible D gene is TRBD1 (5 bases). Germline CDR1 is MNHEY and CDR2 is SVGEGT. CDR3 length equals 17 residues. Trimming left V 1 base short and J 3 bases short, with 16 bases between. CDR3 in DNA: TGTGCCAGCAGTTACTTTAAGACCTCGGGACCCAATCAGCCCCAGCATTTT. Translation: CASSYFKTSGPNQPQHF.

The rearrangement links TRBV11-2 to TRBJ1-1; D ambiguous. The CDR3 spans 16 residues. Germline CDR1 and CDR2: SGHAT and FQNNGV. V was pared by 7 bases and J by 4 bases, with 22 bases between. In nucleotides, the CDR3 is TGTGCCAGCACTACCCCCGGAGTTCTGGGGAGCACTGAAGCTTTCTTT. It encodes CASTTPGVLGSTEAFF.

This rearrangement joins TRBV18 to TRBJ2-6; D gene uncertain. In germline, CDR1 is KGHSH, CDR2 LQKENI. There are 15 residues in the CDR3. The V and J ends lost 3 bases and 1 base respectively, with 7 bases between them. This CDR3 reads CASSPPGSGANVLTF. The CDR3 nucleotides read TGTGCCAGCTCACCCCCCGGATCTGGGGCCAACGTCCTGACTTTC.

V gene TRBV11-2 combines with J gene TRBJ1-2; a possible D gene is TRBD1 (5 bases). V dropped 6 bases and J dropped 8 bases, with 10 bases sitting between them. The CDR3 is made up of 11 amino acids. The germline CDR1 and CDR2 sequences are SGHAT and FQNNGV. This CDR3 is CASRSTGGYTF. CDR3 nucleotide sequence: TGTGCCAGCAGATCTACAGGAGGCTACACCTTC.

This clone appeared a single time. The chain recombines TRBV25-1 with TRBJ2-7, with D unclear. Trimming pared 7 bases from V and 3 bases from J, leaving 10 bases between. Per germline, CDR1 MGHDK and CDR2 SYGVNS. This CDR3 is 12 amino acids long. In DNA form, the CDR3 reads TGTGCCAGCACCTTGGACGGCTACGAGCAGTACTTC. Its protein is CASTLDGYEQYF.

J is TRBJ1-2 and V is TRBV9; D possibly corresponds to TRBD1 (6 bases). V dropped 0 bases and J dropped 8 bases, with 11 bases sitting between them. There are 13 residues in the CDR3. CDR1 is SGDLS, CDR2 YYNGEE, per germline. Written as DNA, the CDR3 is TGTGCCAGCAGCGTAGAACAGGGCTCCGGCTACACCTTC. As protein: CASSVEQGSGYTF. Full variable domain (outside the CDR3, taken from reference TRBV9 and TRBJ1-2): DSGVTQTPKHLITATGQRVTLRCSPRSGDLSVYWYQQSLDQGLQFLIQYYNGEERAKGNILERFSAQQFPDLHSELNLSSLELGDSALYFCASSVEQGSGYTFGSGTRLTVV.

This chain connects TRBV13 to TRBJ1-1; TRBD1 is a possible D gene (6 bases). Per germline, CDR1 PRHDT and CDR2 FYEKMQ (reference sequence). V shed 5 bases and J shed 4 bases, with 17 bases lying between them. This CDR3 region has 15 residues. In DNA form, the CDR3 reads TGTGCCAGCAGCCGACCCTATCGAGGGGGCACTGAAGCTTTCTTT. It specifies CASSRPYRGGTEAFF.

The genes are TRBV12-3 or TRBV12-4 and TRBJ1-5; the D is unclear. V was shortened by 3 bases and J by 7 bases, with 10 bases between the two germline ends. This CDR3 spans 13 amino acids. The CDR3 reads CASSFGEGQPQHF. DNA of the CDR3: TGTGCCAGCAGTTTTGGGGAGGGCCAGCCCCAGCATTTT.

This clone has a single count. This chain connects TRBV11-2 to TRBJ1-1; the D gene is possibly TRBD1 (6 bases). The CDR3 loop spans 16 amino acids. The germline V gene has CDR1 SGHAT and CDR2 FQNNGV. V was pared by 9 bases and J by 2 bases, with 22 bases between. DNA of the CDR3: TGTGCCAGTACACACAGGGTCGGGGCGCAAAACACTGAAGCTTTCTTT. This gives the protein CASTHRVGAQNTEAFF.

The rearrangement links TRBV21-1 to TRBJ1-5; the table names TRBD1, a call not compared with the DNA. TRBV21-1 is recorded as a pseudogene. The CDR3 covers 13 residues. In nucleotides, the CDR3 is TGTGCCAGCAGCAAGTCAGTCAATCAGCCCCAGCATTTT. Amino acids: CASSKSVNQPQHF.

This chain joins TRBV30 and TRBJ1-2; 7 bases align to TRBD1. This CDR3 region has 15 residues. Germline assignment: CDR1 GTSNPN and CDR2 SVGIG (reference sequence). With V trimmed by 3 bases and J by 1 base, 8 bases remained unmatched. The CDR3 bases are TGTGCCTGGAGCGTCCCAACAGGGGATAACTATGGCTACACCTTC. Amino acid sequence: CAWSVPTGDNYGYTF.

V usage is TRBV19 and J usage is TRBJ2-7, with a weak D call TRBD1 (5 bases). Germline V gene sequence: CDR1 LNHDA, CDR2 SQIVND (reference sequence). Deletions cut 4 bases from V and 3 bases from J, with 16 bases between. CDR3 length equals 15 residues. The DNA of the CDR3 is TGTGCCAGTAGTACGGCCTTCGGACACTTCTACGAGCAGTACTTC. It specifies CASSTAFGHFYEQYF.

This clone was seen more than once but under ten times. The chain is built from TRBV27 and TRBJ2-1; D gene unclear. CDR1 is MNHEY and CDR2 is SMNVEV in the germline V gene (reference sequence). This CDR3 comprises 11 residues. Trimming stripped 8 bases from V and 8 bases from J, with 10 bases between. CDR3: CASARFDEQFF. The CDR3 DNA sequence: TGTGCCAGCGCGCGGTTCGATGAGCAGTTCTTC.

This clone appeared once. This chain connects TRBV3-1 (or the pseudogene TRBV3-2) to TRBJ2-5, with D uncertain. The CDR3 totals 13 residues. Germline CDR1 is LGHDT and CDR2 is YNNKEL (reference sequence). Deletions cut 4 bases from V and 9 bases from J, with 15 bases between. Here the CDR3 reads CASSPQVLGPQYF. CDR3 DNA sequence: TGTGCCAGCAGCCCCCAGGTTCTAGGGCCCCAGTACTTC.